What follows are 27 T cell receptor beta chains derived from one specimen sequenced in a study of T-cell reconstitution after alpha-beta-depleted transplantation in children. Library preparation (for TCRbeta) was performed with unique molecular identifiers. TCRdb ran MiXCR on the PCR reads and lists one entry per CDR3 protein. The sample comprises about 580,000 distinct CDR3 sequences, 27% of which are singletons, and around 36% rests with the top ten. Sequencing used PBMCs, obtained before TCRalphabeta/CD19-depleted stem cell transplant. All receptors derive from a boy in the first two years of life with Wiskott-Aldrich syndrome, due to receive a stem cell transplant.

The gene calls are TRBV6-2 or TRBV6-3 and TRBJ2-1; 12 positions match TRBD2. Per the germline V gene, CDR1 is MNHEY and CDR2 is SVGEGT. V dropped 8 bases and J dropped 7; count of bases not matched to a gene: 27. The CDR3 sequence is 21 residues long. DNA of the CDR3: TGTGCCAGCGCCCTGGGGTTGGGGCCCCTAGCGGGAGGGCTAGATCGGAATGAGCAGTTCTTC. Protein sequence: CASALGLGPLAGGLDRNEQFF.

The genes are TRBV2 and TRBJ2-1, with 12 bases aligning to TRBD1. CDR3 length: 16 amino acids. J gave up 7 bases and V 5 bases, and 9 bases lay outside the gene matches. From germline, CDR1 is SNHLY and CDR2 FYNNEI. CDR3 in DNA: TGTGCCAGCAGTCGGGACAGGGGGCGATTCATTAATGAGCAGTTCTTC. Protein product: CASSRDRGRFINEQFF.

This rearrangement joins TRBV4-1 to TRBJ2-5; 7 bases agree with TRBD1. The CDR3 spans 15 residues. With V trimmed by 4 bases and J by 2 bases, 7 bases remained unmatched. Germline loops: CDR1 MGHRA, CDR2 YSYEKL. Here the CDR3 reads CASSPGTVRQETQYF. The DNA for the CDR3 is TGCGCCAGCAGCCCTGGGACAGTGAGACAAGAGACCCAGTACTTC.

This clonotype occurred a few times. The rearrangement links TRBV18 to TRBJ1-1; tentatively, D is TRBD1 (5 bases). Germline CDR1 and CDR2: KGHSH and LQKENI. The CDR3 runs 13 residues. Trimming took off 4 bases at V and 1 base at J, with 7 bases between the two ends. CDR3: CASSRDPNTEAFF. The DNA of the CDR3 is TGTGCCAGCTCACGGGACCCGAACACTGAAGCTTTCTTT.

In this sample, this clonotype turned up a few times. The V gene is TRBV10-3, the J gene TRBJ2-7; D might be TRBD2 (5 bases). V was clipped by 0 bases and J by 0 bases, with 9 bases between them. Germline loops: CDR1 ENHRY, CDR2 SYGVKD. The CDR3 is made up of 15 amino acids. Here the CDR3 reads CAISESRTRSYEQYF. CDR3 in DNA: TGTGCCATCAGTGAGTCCAGGACTCGCTCCTACGAGCAGTACTTC.

The chain employs TRBV5-5 and TRBJ2-5; 7 bases align to TRBD2. This CDR3 contains 14 residues. V was pared by 3 bases and J by 5 bases, with 7 bases of the junction left unmatched. CDR1 and CDR2 (germline): SGHKS, YYEKEE (reference sequence). The CDR3 DNA sequence: TGTGCCAGCAGCTCGAACCTGGGAGGGGAGACCCAGTACTTC. Encoded protein: CASSSNLGGETQYF.

The sample holds many counts of this clonotype. The chain has TRBV5-1 and TRBJ2-3; 10 bases fit TRBD2. V lost 3 bases, J lost 1 base, and 2 bases stayed unmatched. The CDR3 totals 15 residues. CDR1 is SGHRS and CDR2 is YFSETQ in the germline V gene. The CDR3 coding sequence is TGCGCCAGCAGCTCCGGGACTAGCGGCACAGATACGCAGTATTTT. It is translated as CASSSGTSGTDTQYF.

CDR3 residues: CASSLREGYPHSGANVLTF. CDR3 in DNA: TGCGCCAGCAGCTTGCGGGAGGGGTATCCTCACTCTGGGGCCAACGTCCTGACTTTC. The chain links TRBV5-1 to TRBJ2-6, with 8 bases aligning to TRBD2. V lost 1 base and J lost 0; bases outside the gene matches: 9. The germline V gene encodes CDR1 SGHRS and CDR2 YFSETQ. The CDR3 is 19 amino acids.

This clonotype was detected a few times. V usage is TRBV5-1 and J usage is TRBJ2-2; D uncertain. The CDR3 consists of 15 residues. The V end lost 1 base, the J end lost 1 base, and 8 bases lay between the germline ends. Per the germline V gene, CDR1 is SGHRS and CDR2 is YFSETQ. In DNA form, the CDR3 reads TGCGCCAGCAGCTTGTCGGGCGGGAACACCGGGGAGCTGTTTTTT. Protein: CASSLSGGNTGELFF.

J is TRBJ2-7 and V is TRBV30, with 9 positions matching TRBD2. Germline V gene sequence: CDR1 GTSNPN, CDR2 SVGIG (reference sequence). This CDR3 spans 14 amino acids. With 2 bases clipped from V and 6 bases from J, the junction kept 8 bases outside the gene matches. CDR3 sequence: CAWSKSGRLPEQYF. In DNA form, the CDR3 reads TGTGCCTGGAGTAAAAGCGGGAGGTTGCCCGAGCAGTACTTC.

The V gene is TRBV5-1, the J gene TRBJ2-7; no clear D gene. V lost 7 bases and J 2 bases, leaving 16 bases between the germline ends. The CDR3 runs to 14 residues. Per the germline V gene, CDR1 is SGHRS and CDR2 is YFSETQ. The CDR3 DNA is TGCGCCAGCCGGGTATCTATGAAGGCCTACGAGCAGTACTTC. This encodes CASRVSMKAYEQYF.

V gene TRBV18 combines with J gene TRBJ2-7; D is unresolved. V lost 0 bases and J lost 2, with 5 bases in between. CDR3 length: 13 amino acids. Germline CDR1 KGHSH, CDR2 LQKENI. This chain's CDR3 is CASSPPSAYEQYF. The CDR3 bases are TGTGCCAGCTCACCACCCAGTGCCTACGAGCAGTACTTC.

This rearrangement joins TRBV7-2 to TRBJ2-5; 13 bases align to TRBD2. V shed 1 base, J shed 1 base, and the junction held 3 bases outside the gene matches. CDR3 size: 17 residues. CDR1 and CDR2 from the germline V gene are SGHTA and FQGNSA. The CDR3 nucleotides are TGTGCCAGCAGCTTAGTCGGGACTAGCGGGACCCAAGAGACCCAGTACTTC. It specifies CASSLVGTSGTQETQYF.

V usage is TRBV4-1 and J usage is TRBJ1-5, with D hard to call. This CDR3 contains 18 residues. Trimming took 0 bases from V and 0 from J, leaving 15 bases between them. Looked up from germline, CDR1 is MGHRA and CDR2 is YSYEKL. CDR3 bases: TGCGCCAGCAGCCAAGATAAATTGGGAGAGTATAGCAATCAGCCCCAGCATTTT. This codes for CASSQDKLGEYSNQPQHF.

The CDR3: CIIQRPLAVIGHEQFF. The CDR3 DNA reads as TGCATAATACAGAGGCCTTTAGCGGTTATAGGACATGAGCAGTTCTTC. The chain joins TRBV20-1 to TRBJ2-1; possibly TRBD2 for D (6 bases). Germline CDR1 and CDR2: DFQATT and SNEGSKA (reference sequence). This CDR3 spans 16 amino acids.

This clonotype showed up just a few times. This sequence joins TRBV20-1 and TRBJ2-7; D perhaps matches TRBD2 (6 bases). Deletions cut 4 bases from V and 3 bases from J, with 13 bases between. Per the germline V gene, CDR1 is DFQATT and CDR2 is SNEGSKA (reference sequence). The CDR3 contains 13 residues. The CDR3 here is CSAIYGGGYEQYF. Written as DNA, the CDR3 is TGCAGTGCTATTTACGGGGGAGGCTACGAGCAGTACTTC.

This clonotype was detected only once. V is TRBV12-3 or TRBV12-4 and J is TRBJ2-1; 8 positions agree with TRBD1. J lost 2 bases, V lost 6 bases, and 3 bases had no gene match. CDR3 length: 14 amino acids. The CDR3 region has the DNA TGTGCCAGCAGGCCGGGACAGGCCTACAATGAGCAGTTCTTC. Translating gives CASRPGQAYNEQFF.

This clonotype was counted a few times. The CDR3 DNA follows: TGTGCCAGCAGTTCCGGGATCGCCATCGGGCAGTTCTTC. This sequence encodes CASSSGIAIGQFF. The gene calls are TRBV12-3 or TRBV12-4 and TRBJ2-1, with D tentatively TRBD2 (5 bases). The V end was cut by 4 bases, the J end by 12 bases, with 16 bases between. The CDR3 is 13 residues long.

This clonotype was observed a handful of times. The chain recombines TRBV7-2 with TRBJ1-5; D is unclear. This CDR3 is built from 13 residues. CDR1 is SGHTA and CDR2 is FQGNSA in the germline V gene. Deletions cut 5 bases from V and 2 bases from J, with 7 bases between. CDR3 in DNA: TGTGCCAGCAGCCCCTGGGGCAATCAGCCCCAGCATTTT. This encodes CASSPWGNQPQHF.

The chain uses TRBV7-9 and TRBJ2-1, with a weak D call TRBD2 (5 bases). This CDR3 has 11 amino acids. V lost 4 bases, J lost 9 bases, and 7 bases lay in between. Germline V gives CDR1 SEHNR, CDR2 FQNEAQ (reference sequence). CDR3 amino acids: CASSWEFEQFF. The CDR3 DNA reads as TGTGCCAGCAGCTGGGAGTTTGAGCAGTTCTTC.

This CDR3 reads CAISDLNTYEQYF. CDR3 DNA: TGTGCCATCAGTGATCTAAATACCTACGAGCAGTACTTC. The chain links TRBV10-3 to TRBJ2-7; D not resolved. The CDR3 spans 13 residues. Germline CDR1 ENHRY, CDR2 SYGVKD. Trimming stripped 3 bases from V and 2 bases from J, with 8 bases between.

The chain joins TRBV5-1 to TRBJ1-1, with D unresolved. V lost 0 bases, J lost 1 base, and 7 bases lay in between. The CDR3 covers 14 residues. The germline V gene has CDR1 SGHRS and CDR2 YFSETQ. In DNA form, the CDR3 reads TGCGCCAGCAGCTTGGATTACAGGAACACTGAAGCTTTCTTT. Translation: CASSLDYRNTEAFF.

The V call is TRBV5-1, the J call TRBJ2-7, with 8 bases lining up with TRBD1. The CDR3 is 13 amino acids. In germline, CDR1 is SGHRS, CDR2 YFSETQ. V was pared by 5 bases and J by 5 bases, with 6 bases of the junction left unmatched. The CDR3 here is CASRETGENEQYF. CDR3 DNA sequence: TGCGCCAGCAGGGAGACAGGGGAGAACGAGCAGTACTTC.

V and J are TRBV20-1 and TRBJ2-7, with a tentative D call TRBD1 (6 bases). The CDR3 sequence is 14 residues long. V was cut by 0 bases and J by 4 bases, with 13 bases left in between. The germline V gene encodes CDR1 DFQATT and CDR2 SNEGSKA (reference sequence). The CDR3 loop reads CSARDRGRGYEQYF. The CDR3 DNA reads TGCAGTGCTAGAGATCGGGGCAGGGGATACGAGCAGTACTTC.

This chain connects TRBV10-3 to TRBJ2-5; D is possibly TRBD2 (6 bases). Trimming removed 3 bases at V and 4 bases at J, with 9 bases between. The CDR3 length is 13 residues. Germline CDR1 is ENHRY and CDR2 is SYGVKD. CDR3 nucleotide sequence: TGTGCCATCAGTGATGGAGGGATAGAGACCCAGTACTTC. The encoded protein is CAISDGGIETQYF.

The chain employs TRBV7-2 and TRBJ1-5; no clear D gene. This CDR3 is 17 amino acids long. Germline V CDR1 and CDR2: SGHTA, FQGNSA. V lost 1 base and J 1 base, leaving 14 bases between the germline ends. CDR3 residues: CASSLVGPGGSNQPQHF. For the CDR3, the DNA is TGTGCCAGCAGCTTAGTCGGTCCGGGAGGGAGCAATCAGCCCCAGCATTTT.

This clonotype has only a few counts. The chain's CDR3 is CASSGTVYNEQFF. In DNA form, the CDR3 reads TGCGCCAGCAGCGGCACAGTCTACAATGAGCAGTTCTTC. This chain connects TRBV5-1 to TRBJ2-1; D unresolved. Germline assignment: CDR1 SGHRS and CDR2 YFSETQ. V was cut by 4 bases and J by 3 bases, with 8 bases left in between. The CDR3 has 13 amino acids.